This T cell receptor beta chain was profiled in a study of blood T cell repertoires in COVID-19. This clone appeared once. Per germline, CDR1 LNHDA and CDR2 SQIVND (reference sequence). CDR3 length: 15 residues. The J segment lost 0 bases and the V segment lost 5 bases, leaving 4 bases of the junction unmatched. Method: immunoSEQ multiplex PCR; TCRdb's copy keeps in-frame clones and lacks some. The data show 290,000 or so clones, approximately 92% seen once. This TCR derives from a woman aged 25 to 45 who had recovered from COVID-19. The J gene is TRBJ1-5, the V gene TRBV19; TRBD1 aligns across 7 bases. Sample: PBMCs or T cells enriched from blood (not recorded which). CDR3 in amino acids: CASSPGTDSNQPQHF. The CDR3 region has the DNA TGTGCCAGTAGTCCTGGGACAGATAGCAATCAGCCCCAGCATTTT.